This TCR beta chain derives from a study of spatial heterogeneity in lung cancer. Time point noted: sample taken at primary tumor resection. Whole RNA from tumor, nontumor lung or frozen PBMC was sequenced unsorted. This clonotype was seen at least ten times. CDR1 is SGHAT and CDR2 is FQNNGV in the germline V gene. There are 14 residues in the CDR3. Trimming removed 1 base from V and 2 bases from J, with 5 bases in between. From the 5' RACE reads, TCRdb called clonotypes with MiXCR, one entry per CDR3 protein. The sample includes around 87,000 distinct CDR3 sequences, about an eighth of them seen just once.

This chain joins TRBV11-2 and TRBJ1-4; no clear D. The sequence was collected from a male donor with early-stage non-small cell lung cancer. The source material was PBMCs, sampled at surgery. CDR3 nucleotides: TGTGCCAGCAGCTTAGTTCGGACTAATGAAAAACTGTTTTTT. It translates to CASSLVRTNEKLFF.